The rows below give T cell receptor beta chains drawn from one sample of a study of blood T cell repertoires in COVID-19. Profiling relied on immunoSEQ multiplex PCR, and the TCRdb table lists in-frame clones only, not all of them. The repertoire holds around 300,000 clones, with 70% to 90% as singletons. Specimen: peripheral blood. All receptors come from a woman between 50 and 59 years old with COVID-19, enrolled during active disease. CDR3s include the opening cysteine and the closing phenylalanine or tryptophan. The D gene is left open where the match is weak. For some rows the clone size is stated as once, few or many, or as a class when expanded; others skip it.

TRBJ1-5 | NA | TRBD1 | TRBV27 | CASSARDRDQPQHF | TGTGCCAGCAGCGCCCGGGACAGAGATCAGCCCCAGCATTTT
TRBJ2-1 | NA | TRBD2 | TRBV10-1 | CASSETTSGGVANEQFF | TGCGCCAGCAGTGAGACGACTAGCGGAGGCGTAGCCAATGAGCAGTTCTTC
TRBJ2-5 | once | NA | TRBV9 | CASSVDSIPETQYF | TGTGCCAGCAGCGTAGACAGCATCCCGGAGACCCAGTACTTC
TRBJ2-5 | NA | NA | TRBV7-9 | CASSLALSAETQYF | TGTGCCAGCAGCTTAGCGCTCAGTGCAGAGACCCAGTACTTC
TRBJ2-1 | NA | NA | TRBV29-1 | CSVAQPKGNEQFF | TGCAGCGTTGCACAGCCCAAGGGGAATGAGCAGTTCTTC
TRBJ2-1 | NA | TRBD2 | TRBV5-1 | CASSWTSGSTYNEQFF | TGCGCCAGCAGCTGGACTAGCGGGAGTACATACAATGAGCAGTTCTTC
TRBJ2-2 | NA | NA | TRBV15 | CATSRPGTGTGELFF | TGTGCCACCAGCAGACCCGGGACTGGCACCGGGGAGCTGTTTTTT
TRBJ2-1 | NA | TRBD2 | TRBV18 | CASSPETSAYYNEQFF | TGTGCCAGCTCACCAGAGACTAGCGCCTATTACAATGAGCAGTTCTTC
TRBJ1-2 | many | NA | TRBV5-5 | CASSLSGVPYYGYTF | TGTGCCAGCAGCCTCTCAGGGGTCCCATACTATGGCTACACCTTC
TRBJ2-1 | NA | TRBD1 | TRBV30 | CAWSVGQGWNEQFF | TGTGCCTGGAGTGTGGGACAGGGGTGGAATGAGCAGTTCTTC
TRBJ2-7 | NA | NA | TRBV7-2 | CASRGPTNEQYF | TGTGCCAGCAGGGGCCCCACGAACGAGCAGTACTTC
TRBJ2-3 | NA | NA | TRBV15 | CATIEGQAVSTDTQYF | TGTGCCACCATCGAGGGCCAGGCTGTAAGCACAGATACGCAGTATTTT
TRBJ1-1 | NA | NA | TRBV5-1 | CASSLAELLNTEAFF | TGCGCCAGCAGCTTGGCGGAGTTATTGAACACTGAAGCTTTCTTT
TRBJ1-1 | NA | NA | TRBV12-3/TRBV12-4 | CASSLGRNTEAFF | TGTGCCAGCAGTTTGGGGAGGAACACTGAAGCTTTCTTT
TRBJ2-7 | NA | NA | TRBV5-1 | CASSPNPKFYEQYF | TGCGCCAGCAGCCCAAATCCCAAATTCTACGAGCAGTACTTC
TRBJ1-1 | NA | NA | TRBV28 | CASRGPVTEAFF | TGTGCCAGCAGGGGGCCGGTCACTGAAGCTTTCTTT
TRBJ2-6 | NA | TRBD1 | TRBV7-2 | CASSLAGGTGANVLTF | TGTGCCAGCAGCTTAGCAGGGGGCACTGGGGCCAACGTCCTGACTTTC
TRBJ2-3 | NA | TRBD1 | TRBV30 | CAWRYIGGRGTDTQYF | TGTGCCTGGAGATATATAGGAGGCAGGGGGACAGATACGCAGTATTTT
TRBJ2-3 | once | TRBD1 | TRBV6-4 | CASSESTGADTQYF | TGTGCCAGCAGTGAATCTACAGGGGCAGATACGCAGTATTTT
TRBJ1-3 | NA | NA | TRBV18 | CASSLNLGGDLSGNTIYF | TGTGCCAGCTCACTCAACCTCGGGGGGGATCTCTCTGGAAACACCATATATTTT
TRBJ2-5 | NA | NA | TRBV3-1/TRBV3-2 | CASSQREETQYF | TGTGCCAGCAGCCAAAGGGAGGAGACCCAGTACTTC
TRBJ2-7 | NA | NA | TRBV11-2 | CASSSRRGYEQYF | TGTGCCAGCAGTTCAAGAAGGGGCTACGAGCAGTACTTC
TRBJ1-2 | NA | NA | TRBV5-5 | CASSLDSQYNYGYTF | TGTGCCAGCAGCCTCGACAGCCAATATAACTATGGCTACACCTTC
TRBJ1-4 | NA | TRBD1 | TRBV5-4 | CASSLGTGTLSEKLFF | TGTGCCAGCAGCCTCGGGACAGGGACATTATCGGAAAAACTGTTTTTT
TRBJ2-1 | NA | TRBD1 | TRBV4-1 | CASSSGQEYNEQFF | TGCGCCAGCAGTTCGGGACAGGAGTACAATGAGCAGTTCTTC
TRBJ2-1 | NA | TRBD2 | TRBV3-1/TRBV3-2 | CASSQASGNEQFF | TGTGCCAGCAGCCAAGCTAGCGGCAATGAGCAGTTCTTC
TRBJ2-1 | NA | TRBD2 | TRBV27 | CASSSVSRTSGRARLNSYNEQFF | TGTGCCAGCAGTTCGGTATCCAGGACTAGCGGGAGGGCCCGGCTAAACTCCTACAATGAGCAGTTCTTC
TRBJ2-1 | NA | NA | TRBV11-3 | CASSLMGQYEDEQFF | TGTGCCAGCAGCTTGATGGGGCAGTATGAGGATGAGCAGTTCTTC
TRBJ2-2 | NA | NA | TRBV5-8 | CASSPYRGELFF | TGTGCCAGCAGCCCGTACAGGGGGGAGCTGTTTTTT
TRBJ2-7 | NA | TRBD1 | TRBV6-1 | CASSEQTGQKVEQYF | TGTGCCAGCAGTGAACAGACAGGGCAGAAGGTCGAGCAGTACTTC
TRBJ2-3 | NA | TRBD1 | TRBV19 | CASRARDRAPDTQYF | TGTGCCAGTAGGGCGCGGGACAGGGCCCCAGATACGCAGTATTTT
TRBJ2-7 | NA | TRBD2 | TRBV4-1 | CASSTSTLSGKRYEQYF | TGCGCCAGCAGCACATCGACGTTAAGCGGGAAGCGCTACGAGCAGTACTTC
TRBJ2-7 | NA | TRBD1 | TRBV5-1 | CASSSGTGGASYYEQYF | TGCGCCAGCAGCTCAGGGACAGGGGGCGCATCCTACTACGAGCAGTACTTC
TRBJ1-5 | NA | TRBD1 | TRBV19 | CASSGRQGWVNQPQHF | TGTGCCAGTAGCGGTAGACAGGGGTGGGTCAATCAGCCCCAGCATTTT
TRBJ2-1 | NA | NA | TRBV7-2 | CASSFRLPYNEQFF | TGTGCCAGCAGCTTTAGACTACCCTACAATGAGCAGTTCTTC
TRBJ2-2 | NA | NA | TRBV7-2 | CASSQTSRSGELFF | TGTGCCAGCAGCCAAACTAGCAGGTCCGGGGAGCTGTTTTTT
TRBJ2-3 | NA | TRBD2 | TRBV7-2 | CASSSIAGGPADTQYF | TGTGCCAGCAGTTCCATAGCGGGAGGGCCTGCAGATACGCAGTATTTT
TRBJ2-5 | NA | NA | TRBV2 | CASRRFPESQETQYF | TGTGCCAGCAGGCGGTTCCCGGAAAGCCAAGAGACCCAGTACTTC
TRBJ1-5 | NA | NA | TRBV7-8 | CASSLAGPRRGLYNQPQHF | TGTGCCAGCAGCTTAGCGGGCCCGCGCAGGGGATTATACAATCAGCCCCAGCATTTT
TRBJ1-5 | few | TRBD1 | TRBV4-2 | CASSQDRGLYSNQPQHF | TGTGCCAGCAGCCAGGACAGGGGCCTTTATAGCAATCAGCCCCAGCATTTT
TRBJ2-5 | once | TRBD2 | TRBV11-3 | CASSPRRAGGPEETQYF | TGTGCCAGCAGCCCCCGACGGGCGGGAGGGCCAGAGGAGACCCAGTACTTC
TRBJ1-5 | NA | NA | TRBV11-2 | CASSAIDGNQPQHF | TGTGCCAGCAGCGCTATCGACGGGAATCAGCCCCAGCATTTT